This entry describes one TCR beta chain. This record comes from a study of blood T cell repertoires in COVID-19. Study-level background: The samples span acute and convalescent COVID-19 from the United States, Italy and Spain. T cells, B-cell-depleted T cells, or PBMCs provided the cDNA or gDNA that served as material.

In the original processing: Cell counts per sample came from amplifying reference gene primers. Measured with immunoSEQ multiplex PCR; TCRdb has only the in-frame clones, and not every one. The DNA was the basis for D and trimming; V, J and clone size are from that table. The data contain tens of thousands of clones, 85% of them seen just once; the ten biggest clones take up 15% to 20%. The CDR3 loop spans 15 amino acids. Trimming at V came to 3 bases and at J to 5 bases, leaving 6 bases not matched to a gene. Germline CDR1 is KGHSH and CDR2 is LQKENI. The material sequenced was peripheral blood. This clonotype originated in a woman aged 60-75 years with active COVID-19. The chain uses TRBV18 and TRBJ2-1; TRBD2 agrees at 8 bases. The CDR3 DNA reads TGTGCCAGCTCACCGGGACTAGGAAGTGACAATGAGCAGTTCTTC. Translated: CASSPGLGSDNEQFF.